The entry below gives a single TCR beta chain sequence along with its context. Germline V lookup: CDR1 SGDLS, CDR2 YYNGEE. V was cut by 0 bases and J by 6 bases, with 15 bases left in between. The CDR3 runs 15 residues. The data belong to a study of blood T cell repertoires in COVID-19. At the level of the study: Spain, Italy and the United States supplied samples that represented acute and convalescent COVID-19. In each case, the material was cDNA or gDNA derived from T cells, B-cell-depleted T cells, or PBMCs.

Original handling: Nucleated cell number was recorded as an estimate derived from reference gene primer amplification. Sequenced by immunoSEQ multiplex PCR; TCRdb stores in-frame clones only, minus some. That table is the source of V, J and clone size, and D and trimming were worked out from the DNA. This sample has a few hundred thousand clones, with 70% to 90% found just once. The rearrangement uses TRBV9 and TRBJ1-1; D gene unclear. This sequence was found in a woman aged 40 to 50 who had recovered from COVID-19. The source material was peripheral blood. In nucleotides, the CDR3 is TGTGCCAGCAGCGTAGGGGGAGGGCCTCTTCCTGAAGCTTTCTTT. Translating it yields CASSVGGGPLPEAFF.